This TCR beta chain stems from a study of shared clonotypes between healthy human individuals. The germline V gene has CDR1 MNHEY and CDR2 SMNVEV (reference sequence). V was pared by 7 bases and J by 1 base, with 16 bases between. The CDR3 extends over 15 amino acids. Naive CD8 cells comprised CD45RO-negative, CCR7-positively selected cells, excluding terminally differentiated effector memory CD45RA+ cells. Free of recent acute infections or vaccinations, the donors were healthy HIV-negative adults. Several immunoSEQ 96-well plates shared each subset's DNA, each plate a replicate. Profiled with immunoSEQ multiplex PCR; TCRdb holds only in-frame clones, not every one. The profile shows around 640,000 clones, roughly 95% of them singletons. On this clone itself: No antigen is known for it.

Notes on the study in general: Sampling was confined to blood; repertoires within tissues likely differ. The naive CD4 repertoires of a few donors were compared, and about 5% of clonotypes were shared.

The chain couples TRBV27 to TRBJ1-1; D ambiguous. Sequencing was done on a sample of naive CD8+ T cells sorted from blood. The receptor was derived from a woman aged 30 to 39 in good health. The CDR3 sequence is CASIREDDRNTEAFF. CDR3 nucleotides: TGTGCCAGCATCCGGGAGGACGATCGGAACACTGAAGCTTTCTTT.